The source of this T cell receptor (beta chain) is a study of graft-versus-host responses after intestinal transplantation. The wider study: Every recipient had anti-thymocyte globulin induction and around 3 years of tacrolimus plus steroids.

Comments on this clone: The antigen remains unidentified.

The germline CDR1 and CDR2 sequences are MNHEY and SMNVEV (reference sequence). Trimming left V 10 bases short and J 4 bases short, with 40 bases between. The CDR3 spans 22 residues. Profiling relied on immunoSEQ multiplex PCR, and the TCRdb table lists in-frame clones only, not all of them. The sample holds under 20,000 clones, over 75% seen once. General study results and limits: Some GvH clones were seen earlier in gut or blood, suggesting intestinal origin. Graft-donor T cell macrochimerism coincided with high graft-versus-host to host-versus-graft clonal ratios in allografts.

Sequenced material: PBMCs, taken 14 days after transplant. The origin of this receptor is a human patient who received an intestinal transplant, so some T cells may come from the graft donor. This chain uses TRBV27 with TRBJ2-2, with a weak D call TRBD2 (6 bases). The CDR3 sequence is CAITVKRGETAVVDNTTGELFF. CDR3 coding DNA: TGTGCCATTACCGTAAAACGCGGGGAGACGGCGGTGGTCGACAATACCACCGGGGAGCTGTTTTTT.